This entry lists 23 T cell receptor beta chains sequenced from one sample in a study of T cells in Graves' hyperthyroidism and ophthalmopathy. It was RNA transcripts that yielded the amplified TCR beta CDR3 regions. The HTBI set primed first-round TCR CDR3 RT-PCR. MiXCR, run by TCRdb on the multiplex PCR reads, gives a single entry per CDR3 protein. The table lists about 720,000 distinct CDR3 sequences, around 20% of them singletons. Material: blood. All receptors derive from a woman aged 50 to 60 with Graves' hyperthyroidism that later progressed to Graves' ophthalmopathy.

The chain carries TRBV9 and TRBJ2-2; D remains unclear. Germline V gene data show CDR1 as SGDLS and CDR2 as YYNGEE. The CDR3 is 16 residues long. Trimming stripped 4 bases from V and 4 bases from J, with 17 bases between. CDR3 nucleotides: TGTGCCAGCAGCCAATCCTCCCGGGTTGTCACCGGGGAGCTGTTTTTT. As protein: CASSQSSRVVTGELFF.

The chain employs TRBV6-9 and TRBJ1-2; a possible D gene is TRBD1 (5 bases). Deletions cut 3 bases from V and 5 bases from J, with 16 bases between. Germline CDR1 and CDR2: MNHGY and SVAAGI. The CDR3 has 15 residues. This CDR3 reads CASSYNEAGYYGYTF. The CDR3 DNA is TGTGCCAGCAGTTACAACGAGGCAGGGTATTATGGCTACACCTTC.

The table lists this clonotype with a few counts. This chain connects TRBV7-8 to TRBJ1-2; unclear D gene. With 5 bases removed from V and 2 bases from J, the gap between germline ends came to 24 bases. CDR3 length equals 18 residues. The germline V gene encodes CDR1 SGHVS and CDR2 FQNEAQ. This chain's CDR3 is CASSALRVGQTENYGYTF. The DNA of the CDR3 is TGTGCCAGCAGCGCGCTCAGAGTCGGCCAAACCGAAAACTATGGCTACACCTTC.

This clonotype showed up many times. V usage is TRBV3-1 and J usage is TRBJ2-7, with a possible D match to TRBD1 (5 bases). The V end was cut by 1 base, the J end by 5 bases, with 12 bases between. Germline assignment: CDR1 LGHDT and CDR2 YNNKEL (reference sequence). The CDR3 sequence is 14 residues long. The CDR3 here is CASSQAGLFDEQYF. The CDR3 DNA sequence: TGTGCCAGCAGCCAAGCAGGGTTGTTCGACGAGCAGTACTTC.

The chain combines TRBV9 with TRBJ1-2; D not certain. The CDR3 is 14 amino acids. Germline CDR1 and CDR2: SGDLS and YYNGEE. Trimming pared 0 bases from V and 6 bases from J, leaving 12 bases between. The chain's CDR3 is CASSVEGLSDGYTF. In DNA, the CDR3 is TGTGCCAGCAGCGTAGAAGGGTTGTCGGATGGCTACACCTTC.

There are many counts of this clonotype. The chain has TRBV2 and TRBJ1-1, with D hard to call. Trimming shortened V by 6 bases and J by 0 bases, and 5 bases separated the two germline ends. CDR1 is SNHLY and CDR2 is FYNNEI in the germline V gene. This CDR3 is 12 amino acids long. Here the CDR3 DNA reads TGTGCCAGCAGAGGGATGAACACTGAAGCTTTCTTT. Protein: CASRGMNTEAFF.

The table lists this clonotype with many counts. This chain joins TRBV5-1 and TRBJ1-4; no reliable D call. The CDR3 totals 16 residues. Germline values: CDR1 SGHRS, CDR2 YFSETQ. Deletions cut 0 bases from V and 7 bases from J, with 16 bases between. The CDR3 reads CASSLVQSTRIEKLFF. The CDR3 region has the DNA TGCGCCAGCAGCTTGGTCCAGTCAACTCGGATTGAAAAACTGTTTTTT.

On this clonotype itself: The junction does not match germline at one end; this may be a read error. V is TRBV20-1 and J is TRBJ2-5; tentative D call: TRBD2 (6 bases). Germline CDR1 is DFQATT and CDR2 is SNEGSKA (reference sequence). The CDR3 has 15 amino acids. Here the CDR3 DNA reads TGCAGTACTAGCAGGACCGCAGCGGTCCAAGAGACCCAGTACTTC. This codes for CSTSRTAAVQETQYF.

The table lists this clonotype with many counts. The chain employs TRBV2 and TRBJ2-7, with 8 bases fitting TRBD1. The CDR3 sequence is 15 residues long. Trimming removed 1 base from V and 7 bases from J; junction bases left unmatched: 9. CDR1 is SNHLY and CDR2 is FYNNEI in the germline V gene. The CDR3 DNA is TGTGCCAGCAGTGAAGTAGGACAGGGTGTGGGAGAGCAGTACTTC. It is translated as CASSEVGQGVGEQYF.

The chain uses TRBV24-1 and TRBJ1-5; D ambiguous. Germline CDR1 reads KGHDR; CDR2 reads SFDVKD. The CDR3 covers 14 residues. Deletions cut 5 bases from V and 5 bases from J, with 12 bases between. This CDR3 is CATSGAEAYQPQHF. The DNA of the CDR3 is TGTGCCACCAGTGGGGCAGAGGCTTATCAGCCCCAGCATTTT.

Many counts were recorded for this clonotype. The rearrangement joins TRBV30 to TRBJ1-5; possible D gene TRBD1, 6 bases. The CDR3 covers 16 residues. Trimming pared 2 bases from V and 0 bases from J, leaving 14 bases between. CDR1 and CDR2 (germline): GTSNPN, SVGIG (reference sequence). CDR3 residues: CAWSPTGTHSNQPQHF. Here the CDR3 DNA reads TGTGCCTGGAGTCCGACCGGGACACATAGCAATCAGCCCCAGCATTTT.

At least ten counts were recorded for this clonotype. In DNA, the CDR3 is TGTGCCAGCAGGGACAGGGCCGGAACTGAAGCTTTCTTT. Its protein is CASRDRAGTEAFF. J is TRBJ1-1 and V is TRBV7-3, with 8 bases matching TRBD1. V lost 6 bases, J lost 5 bases, and 5 bases stayed unmatched. CDR1 and CDR2 from the germline V gene are SGHTA and FQGTGA. The CDR3 loop spans 13 amino acids.

This clonotype has at least ten counts. The rearrangement links TRBV3-1 to TRBJ1-2, with D unclear. CDR3 length: 12 residues. The V gene's germline CDR1 is LGHDT and CDR2 YNNKEL (reference sequence). V lost 1 base, J lost 4 bases, and 4 bases lay in between. The CDR3 sequence: CASSQVGYGYTF. CDR3 coding DNA: TGTGCCAGCAGCCAAGTAGGCTATGGCTACACCTTC.

This clonotype was seen more than once but under ten times. This chain uses TRBV6-1 with TRBJ1-3; D is ambiguous. Germline CDR1 reads MNHNS; CDR2 reads SASEGT. CDR3 size: 14 residues. V shed 7 bases and J shed 0 bases, with 10 bases lying between them. This CDR3 reads CASTDVHSGNTIYF. The DNA for the CDR3 is TGTGCCAGCACGGACGTCCACTCTGGAAACACCATATATTTT.

This sequence joins TRBV20-1 and TRBJ1-1; D call uncertain. V was pared by 2 bases and J by 7 bases, with 8 bases between. CDR1 DFQATT and CDR2 SNEGSKA come from the germline V gene (reference sequence). The CDR3 has 11 amino acids. In DNA, the CDR3 is TGCAGTGCTAGACGGGAGGGTGAAGCTTTCTTT. Amino acids: CSARREGEAFF.

This clonotype was observed a handful of times. The V and J genes are TRBV3-1 and TRBJ2-2; maybe TRBD2 (5 bases). CDR3 size: 15 residues. Germline V gene data show CDR1 as LGHDT and CDR2 as YNNKEL (reference sequence). V was cut by 2 bases and J by 4 bases, with 11 bases left in between. CDR3 sequence: CASSQSGPITGELFF. CDR3 nucleotide sequence: TGTGCCAGCAGCCAAAGCGGACCGATCACCGGGGAGCTGTTTTTT. Based on the CDR3 plus reference TRBV3-1 and TRBJ2-2, the full variable domain is DTAVSQTPKYLVTQMGNDKSIKCEQNLGHDTMYWYKQDSKKFLKIMFSYNNKELIINETVPNRFSPKSPDKAHLNLHINSLELGDSAVYFCASSQSGPITGELFFGEGSRLTVL.

This clonotype was seen a handful of times. The chain has TRBV9 and TRBJ1-4; 7 nucleotides match TRBD1. The junction had 9 bases not matched to a gene; V was cut back by 4 bases and J by 6 bases. Per germline, CDR1 SGDLS and CDR2 YYNGEE. The CDR3 is made up of 15 amino acids. The CDR3 region is CASSTRTGGYEKLFF. Here the CDR3 DNA reads TGTGCCAGCAGCACCAGGACAGGTGGATATGAAAAACTGTTTTTT.

Many counts were recorded for this clonotype. The chain recombines TRBV11-2 with TRBJ1-6, with no clear D. The CDR3 contains 13 residues. Trimming cost V 5 bases and J 6 bases, with 8 bases left between them. In germline, CDR1 is SGHAT, CDR2 FQNNGV. The CDR3 bases are TGTGCCAGCAGCCCCGGGGTTAATTCACCCCTCCACTTT. This sequence encodes CASSPGVNSPLHF.

This rearrangement joins TRBV10-3 to TRBJ1-2, with D perhaps matching TRBD1 (6 bases). The ends were cut back, 11 bases at V and 3 bases at J, with 16 bases in the middle. The CDR3 contains 13 residues. Germline V gene data show CDR1 as ENHRY and CDR2 as SYGVKD. CDR3 region: CALGGQGDYGYTF. CDR3 nucleotide sequence: TGTGCCCTAGGGGGGCAGGGAGACTATGGCTACACCTTC.

The chain is built from TRBV9 and TRBJ1-2; D is unresolved. Germline CDR1 is SGDLS and CDR2 is YYNGEE. The V gene lost 3 bases and the J gene lost 7 bases, with 13 bases spanning the gap. This CDR3 is built from 13 residues. The CDR3 loop is CASSATPTGGYTF. CDR3 bases: TGTGCCAGCAGCGCAACTCCGACCGGTGGCTACACCTTC.

This clonotype was detected many times. The genes are TRBV6-1 and TRBJ2-5, with TRBD1 as a possible D gene (5 bases). Germline V lookup: CDR1 MNHNS, CDR2 SASEGT. The CDR3 sequence is 14 residues long. Deletions cut 7 bases from V and 9 bases from J, with 21 bases between. In DNA, the CDR3 is TGTGCCAGCATTCCCGGTACAGGCCTCCTCCCCCAGTACTTC. It encodes CASIPGTGLLPQYF.

The sample holds many counts of this clonotype. The chain is built from TRBV11-2 and TRBJ2-3; 7 bases are a match to TRBD2. Trimming at V came to 3 bases and at J to 4 bases, leaving 10 bases not matched to a gene. Per the germline V gene, CDR1 is SGHAT and CDR2 is FQNNGV. This CDR3 comprises 16 residues. Here the CDR3 DNA reads TGTGCCAGCAGCTTCCCAGCGGGGATGAGCGCAGATACGCAGTATTTT. This sequence encodes CASSFPAGMSADTQYF.

This clonotype was recorded at least ten times. This sequence joins TRBV7-8 and TRBJ2-5; D is unclear. This CDR3 is built from 14 residues. V lost 4 bases to trimming and J lost 4 bases, with 13 bases between them. Germline assignment: CDR1 SGHVS and CDR2 FQNEAQ. The CDR3: CASSWMPSVETQYF. The CDR3 DNA follows: TGTGCCAGCAGCTGGATGCCCTCGGTAGAGACCCAGTACTTC.